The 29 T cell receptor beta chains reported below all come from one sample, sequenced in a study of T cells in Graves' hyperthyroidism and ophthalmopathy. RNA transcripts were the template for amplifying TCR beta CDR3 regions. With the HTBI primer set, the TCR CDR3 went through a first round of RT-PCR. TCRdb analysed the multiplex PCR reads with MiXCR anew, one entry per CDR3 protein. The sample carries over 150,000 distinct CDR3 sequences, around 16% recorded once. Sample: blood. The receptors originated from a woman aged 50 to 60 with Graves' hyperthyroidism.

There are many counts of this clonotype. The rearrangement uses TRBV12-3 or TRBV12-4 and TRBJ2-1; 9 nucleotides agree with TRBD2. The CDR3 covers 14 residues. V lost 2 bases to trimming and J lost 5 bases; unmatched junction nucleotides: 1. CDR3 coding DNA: TGTGCCAGCAGTTTACTAGCGGGGAACAATGAGCAGTTCTTC. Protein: CASSLLAGNNEQFF.

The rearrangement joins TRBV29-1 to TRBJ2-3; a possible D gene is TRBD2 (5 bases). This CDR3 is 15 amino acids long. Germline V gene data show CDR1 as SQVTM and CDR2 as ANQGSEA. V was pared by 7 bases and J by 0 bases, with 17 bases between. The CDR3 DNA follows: TGCAGCGCTGGAGCAGGTATAGCGAGCACAGATACGCAGTATTTT. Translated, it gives CSAGAGIASTDTQYF.

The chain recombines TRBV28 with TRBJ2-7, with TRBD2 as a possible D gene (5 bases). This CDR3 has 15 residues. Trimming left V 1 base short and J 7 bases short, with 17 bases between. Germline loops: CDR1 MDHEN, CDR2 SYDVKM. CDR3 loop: CASSLYDHRRGEQYF. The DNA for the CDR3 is TGTGCCAGCAGTTTATACGATCACAGACGGGGAGAGCAGTACTTC.

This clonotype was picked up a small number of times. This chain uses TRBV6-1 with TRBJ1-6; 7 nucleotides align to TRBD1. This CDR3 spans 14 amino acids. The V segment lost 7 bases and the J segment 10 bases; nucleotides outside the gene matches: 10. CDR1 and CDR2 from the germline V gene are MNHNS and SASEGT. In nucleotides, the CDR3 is TGTGCCAGCAACGGGGACAGTTTTCTCTCACCCCTCCACTTT. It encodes CASNGDSFLSPLHF.

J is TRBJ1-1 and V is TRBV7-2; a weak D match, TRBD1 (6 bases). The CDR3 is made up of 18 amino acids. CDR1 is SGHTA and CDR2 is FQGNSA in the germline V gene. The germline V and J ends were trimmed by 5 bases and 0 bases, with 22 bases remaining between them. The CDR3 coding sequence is TGTGCCAGCAGCCTCATTAGGGGGGGGGGCAATATGAACACTGAAGCTTTCTTT. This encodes CASSLIRGGGNMNTEAFF.

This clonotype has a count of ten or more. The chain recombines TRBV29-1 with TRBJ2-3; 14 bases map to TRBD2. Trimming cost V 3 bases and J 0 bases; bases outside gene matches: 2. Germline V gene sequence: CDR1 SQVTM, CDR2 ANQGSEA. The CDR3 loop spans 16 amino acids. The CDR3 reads CSVERTSGRSTDTQYF. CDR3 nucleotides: TGCAGCGTTGAGAGGACTAGCGGGAGGAGCACAGATACGCAGTATTTT.

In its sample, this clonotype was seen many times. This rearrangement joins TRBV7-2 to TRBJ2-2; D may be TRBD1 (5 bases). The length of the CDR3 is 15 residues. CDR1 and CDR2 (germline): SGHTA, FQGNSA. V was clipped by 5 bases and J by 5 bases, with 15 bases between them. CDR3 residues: CASSQTVEWTGELFF. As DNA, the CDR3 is TGTGCCAGCAGCCAGACAGTCGAGTGGACCGGGGAGCTGTTTTTT. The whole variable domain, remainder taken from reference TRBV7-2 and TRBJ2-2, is GAGVSQSPSNKVTEKGKDVELRCDPISGHTALYWYRQSLGQGLEFLIYFQGNSAPDKSGLPSDRFSAERTGGSVSTLTIQRTQQEDSAVYLCASSQTVEWTGELFFGEGSRLTVL.

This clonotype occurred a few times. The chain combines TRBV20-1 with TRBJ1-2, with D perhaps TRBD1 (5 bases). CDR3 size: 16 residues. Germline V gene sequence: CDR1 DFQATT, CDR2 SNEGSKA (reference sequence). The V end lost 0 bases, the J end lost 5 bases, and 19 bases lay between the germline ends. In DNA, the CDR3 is TGCAGTGCTAGAGATGGGGGGATTGGTTTGGTGTATGGCTACACCTTC. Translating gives CSARDGGIGLVYGYTF.

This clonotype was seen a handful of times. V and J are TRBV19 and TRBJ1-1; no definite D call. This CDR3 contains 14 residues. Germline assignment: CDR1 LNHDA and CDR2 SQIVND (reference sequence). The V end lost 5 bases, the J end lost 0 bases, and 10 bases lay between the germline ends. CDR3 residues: CASSSRQVNTEAFF. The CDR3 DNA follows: TGTGCCAGTAGTTCCCGCCAGGTGAACACTGAAGCTTTCTTT.

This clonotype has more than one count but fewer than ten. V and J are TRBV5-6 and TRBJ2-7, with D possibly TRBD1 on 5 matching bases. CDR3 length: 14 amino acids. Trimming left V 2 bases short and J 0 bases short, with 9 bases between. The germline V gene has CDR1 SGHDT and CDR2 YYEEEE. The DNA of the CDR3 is TGTGCCAGCAGCTTCGACAGAAGCTCCTACGAGCAGTACTTC. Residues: CASSFDRSSYEQYF.

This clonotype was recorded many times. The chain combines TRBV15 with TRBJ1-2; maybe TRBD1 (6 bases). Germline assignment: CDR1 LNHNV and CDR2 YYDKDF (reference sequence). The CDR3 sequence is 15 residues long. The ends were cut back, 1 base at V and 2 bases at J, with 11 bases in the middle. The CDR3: CATSRGTTGNYGYTF. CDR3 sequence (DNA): TGTGCCACCAGCAGAGGGACGACAGGAAACTATGGCTACACCTTC.

CDR3 region: CASSQSRFGEKLFF. The CDR3 nucleotides read TGCGCCAGCAGCCAATCTCGGTTCGGAGAAAAACTGTTTTTT. This chain uses TRBV4-1 with TRBJ1-4; D is ambiguous. This CDR3 has 14 amino acids. The germline CDR1 and CDR2 sequences are MGHRA and YSYEKL. Between the trimmed V and J ends, which lost 2 bases and 8 bases, there was a span of 12 bases.

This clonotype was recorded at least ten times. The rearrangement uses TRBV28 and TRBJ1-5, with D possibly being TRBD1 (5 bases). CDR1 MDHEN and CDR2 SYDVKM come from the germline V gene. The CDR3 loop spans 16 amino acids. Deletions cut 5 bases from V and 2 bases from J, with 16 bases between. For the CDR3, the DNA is TGTGCCAGCAGTCCTCGTTGGGGGGGAGGCAATCAGCCCCAGCATTTT. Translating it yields CASSPRWGGGNQPQHF. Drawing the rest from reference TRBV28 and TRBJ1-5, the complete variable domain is DVKVTQSSRYLVKRTGEKVFLECVQDMDHENMFWYRQDPGLGLRLIYFSYDVKMKEKGDIPEGYSVSREKKERFSLILESASTNQTSMYLCASSPRWGGGNQPQHFGDGTRLSIL.

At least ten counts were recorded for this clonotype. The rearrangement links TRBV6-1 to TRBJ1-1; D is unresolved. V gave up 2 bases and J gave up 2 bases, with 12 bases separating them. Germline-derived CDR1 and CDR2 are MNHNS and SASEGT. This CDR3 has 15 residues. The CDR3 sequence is CASSERWGSNTEAFF. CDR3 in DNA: TGTGCCAGCAGTGAAAGGTGGGGATCAAACACTGAAGCTTTCTTT.

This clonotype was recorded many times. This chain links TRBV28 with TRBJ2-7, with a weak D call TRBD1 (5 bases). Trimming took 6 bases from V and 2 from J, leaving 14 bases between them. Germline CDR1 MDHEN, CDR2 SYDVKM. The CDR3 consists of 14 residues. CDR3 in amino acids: CASSSGSGTYEQYF. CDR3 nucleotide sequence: TGTGCCAGCAGCTCAGGATCAGGGACCTACGAGCAGTACTTC.

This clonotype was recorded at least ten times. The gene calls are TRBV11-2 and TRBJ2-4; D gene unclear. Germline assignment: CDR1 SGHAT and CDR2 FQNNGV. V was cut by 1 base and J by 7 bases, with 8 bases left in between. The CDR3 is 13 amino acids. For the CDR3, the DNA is TGTGCCAGCAGCTTAGGAGAGATGAACATTCAGTACTTC. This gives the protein CASSLGEMNIQYF.

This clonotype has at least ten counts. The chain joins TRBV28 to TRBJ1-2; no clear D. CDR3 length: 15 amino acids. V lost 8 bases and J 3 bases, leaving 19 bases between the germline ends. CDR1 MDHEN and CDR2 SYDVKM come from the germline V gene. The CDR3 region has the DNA TGTGCCAGCCACCCCAGCGGGAGTGGGGACTATGGCTACACCTTC. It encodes CASHPSGSGDYGYTF.

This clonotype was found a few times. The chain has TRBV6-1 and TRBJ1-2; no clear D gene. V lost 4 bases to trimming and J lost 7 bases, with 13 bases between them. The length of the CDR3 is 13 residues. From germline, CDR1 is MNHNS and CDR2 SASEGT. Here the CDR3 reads CASSGAGSLGYTF. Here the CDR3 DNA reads TGTGCCAGCAGTGGAGCCGGCTCGCTTGGCTACACCTTC.

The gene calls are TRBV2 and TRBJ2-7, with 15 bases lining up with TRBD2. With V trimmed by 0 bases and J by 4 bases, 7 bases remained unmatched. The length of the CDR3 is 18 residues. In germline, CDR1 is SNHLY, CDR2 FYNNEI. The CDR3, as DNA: TGTGCCAGCAGTGAAGCTGGTTGGACTAGCGGGAGGGCGTACGAGCAGTACTTC. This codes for CASSEAGWTSGRAYEQYF.

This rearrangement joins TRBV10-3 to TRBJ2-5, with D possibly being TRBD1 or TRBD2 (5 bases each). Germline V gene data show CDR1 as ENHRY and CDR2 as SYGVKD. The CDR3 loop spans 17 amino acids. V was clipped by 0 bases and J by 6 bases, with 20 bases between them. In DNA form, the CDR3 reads TGTGCCATCAGTGAGTCCCCGACTAACGGGGACGCGAAGACCCAGTACTTC. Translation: CAISESPTNGDAKTQYF.

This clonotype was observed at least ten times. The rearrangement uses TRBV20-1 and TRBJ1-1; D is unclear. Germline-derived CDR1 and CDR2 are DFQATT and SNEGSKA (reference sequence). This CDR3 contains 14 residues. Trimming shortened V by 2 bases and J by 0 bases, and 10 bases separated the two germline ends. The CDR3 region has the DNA TGCAGTGCTAGATTTGGGAGAATGAACACTGAAGCTTTCTTT. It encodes CSARFGRMNTEAFF.

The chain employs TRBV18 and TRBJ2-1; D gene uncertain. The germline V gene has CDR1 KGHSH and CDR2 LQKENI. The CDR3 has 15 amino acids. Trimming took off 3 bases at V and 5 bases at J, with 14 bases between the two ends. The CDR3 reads CASSPGQWSDNEQFF. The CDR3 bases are TGTGCCAGCTCACCCGGCCAGTGGTCTGACAATGAGCAGTTCTTC.

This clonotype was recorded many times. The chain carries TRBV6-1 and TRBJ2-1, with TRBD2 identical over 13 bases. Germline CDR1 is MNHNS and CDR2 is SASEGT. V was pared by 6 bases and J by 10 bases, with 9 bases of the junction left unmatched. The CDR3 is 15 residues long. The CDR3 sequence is CASRAGTSGKLEQFF. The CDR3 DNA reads TGTGCCAGCAGGGCCGGGACTAGCGGGAAGTTGGAGCAGTTCTTC.

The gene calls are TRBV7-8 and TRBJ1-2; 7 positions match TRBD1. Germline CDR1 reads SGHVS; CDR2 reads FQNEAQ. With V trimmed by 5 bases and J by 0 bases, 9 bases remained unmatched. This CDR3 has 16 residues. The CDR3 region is CASSIRQGEANYGYTF. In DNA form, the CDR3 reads TGTGCCAGCAGCATAAGACAGGGCGAGGCTAACTATGGCTACACCTTC. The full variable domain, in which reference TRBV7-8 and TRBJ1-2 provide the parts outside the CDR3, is GAGVSQSPRYKVAKRGQDVALRCDPISGHVSLFWYQQALGQGPEFLTYFQNEAQLDKSGLPSDRFFAERPEGSVSTLKIQRTQQEDSAVYLCASSIRQGEANYGYTFGSGTRLTVV.

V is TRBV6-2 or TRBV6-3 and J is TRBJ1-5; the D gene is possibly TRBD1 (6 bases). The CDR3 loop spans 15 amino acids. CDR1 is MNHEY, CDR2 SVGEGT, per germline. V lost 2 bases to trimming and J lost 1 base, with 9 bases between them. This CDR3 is CASSYLQGSNQPQHF. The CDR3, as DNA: TGTGCCAGCAGTTACCTTCAGGGGAGCAATCAGCCCCAGCATTTT.

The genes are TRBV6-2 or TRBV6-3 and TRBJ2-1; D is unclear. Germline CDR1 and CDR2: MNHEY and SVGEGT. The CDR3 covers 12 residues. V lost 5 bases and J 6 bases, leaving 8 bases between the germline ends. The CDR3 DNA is TGTGCCAGCAGTCCCCTCCTCAATGAGCAGTTCTTC. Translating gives CASSPLLNEQFF.

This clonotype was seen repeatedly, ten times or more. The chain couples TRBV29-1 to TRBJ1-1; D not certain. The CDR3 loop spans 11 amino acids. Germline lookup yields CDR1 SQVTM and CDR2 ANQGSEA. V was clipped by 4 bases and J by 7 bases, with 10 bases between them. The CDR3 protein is CSVVVWGEAFF. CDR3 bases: TGCAGCGTTGTAGTCTGGGGTGAAGCTTTCTTT.

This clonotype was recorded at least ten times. CDR3 in DNA: TGCGCCAGCAGCTTGGCCGGTAGTTTCGATGAGCAGTTCTTC. This codes for CASSLAGSFDEQFF. V gene TRBV5-1 combines with J gene TRBJ2-1; D gene ambiguous. The CDR3 sequence is 14 residues long. Germline V lookup: CDR1 SGHRS, CDR2 YFSETQ. V shed 0 bases and J shed 8 bases, with 12 bases lying between them.

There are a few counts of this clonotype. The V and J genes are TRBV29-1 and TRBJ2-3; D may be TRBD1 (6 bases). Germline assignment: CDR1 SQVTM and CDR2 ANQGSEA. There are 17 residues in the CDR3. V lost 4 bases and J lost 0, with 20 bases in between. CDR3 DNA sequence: TGCAGCGTTGTTCCGGGACACCTGGGTGCTAGCACAGATACGCAGTATTTT. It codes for CSVVPGHLGASTDTQYF.